These 10 T cell receptor beta chains share one sample of origin, sequenced in a study of blood T cell repertoires in COVID-19. Assay: immunoSEQ multiplex PCR; the TCRdb copy retains only in-frame clones and omits some. The table shows 100,000 to 140,000 clones, with 88% occurring only once. Source material: peripheral blood. All receptors come from a man in his forties or fifties with active or convalescent COVID-19.

V gene TRBV6-4 combines with J gene TRBJ2-2, with TRBD2 as a possible D gene (6 bases). Trimming took 4 bases from V and 6 from J, leaving 15 bases between them. The CDR3 loop spans 15 amino acids. CDR1 and CDR2 (germline): MRHNA, SNTAGT. CDR3 DNA sequence: TGTGCCAGCAGTGGCCATAATAGCGGTTCCGGGGAGCTGTTTTTT. This sequence encodes CASSGHNSGSGELFF.

This clone occurred a few times. This chain joins TRBV3-1 (or the pseudogene TRBV3-2) and TRBJ2-2, with 11 bases aligning to TRBD2. Trimming cost V 2 bases and J 6 bases; bases outside gene matches: 5. Germline V gene data show CDR1 as LGHDT and CDR2 as YNNKEL (reference sequence). The CDR3 sequence is 16 residues long. This CDR3 reads CASSQLAGGPAGELFF. The CDR3 nucleotides read TGTGCCAGCAGCCAATTAGCGGGAGGGCCCGCCGGGGAGCTGTTTTTT.

V usage is TRBV6-5 and J usage is TRBJ2-7; no firm D call. Germline CDR1 MNHEY, CDR2 SVGAGI. Trimming shortened V by 2 bases and J by 0 bases, and 8 bases separated the two germline ends. The CDR3 covers 14 residues. CDR3 residues: CASSYLHSSYEQYF. The CDR3 DNA sequence: TGTGCCAGCAGTTACCTTCATAGCTCCTACGAGCAGTACTTC.

For the CDR3, the DNA is TGTGCCAGCAGCAGACAGGGGGCAGAAAGGTTCTTC. Its translation: CASSRQGAERFF. V and J are TRBV21-1 and TRBJ2-1; the table assigns TRBD1, which was not confirmed against the DNA. TRBV21-1 is assigned pseudogene status. The CDR3 sequence is 12 residues long.

V and J are TRBV2 and TRBJ2-5; TRBD1 is a possible D gene (5 bases). CDR3 length: 16 amino acids. The germline V gene encodes CDR1 SNHLY and CDR2 FYNNEI. Trimming took off 1 base at V and 5 bases at J, with 17 bases between the two ends. CDR3 residues: CASSEVQGRVGETQYF. The CDR3 nucleotides are TGTGCCAGCAGTGAAGTCCAGGGAAGGGTTGGTGAGACCCAGTACTTC.

The chain recombines TRBV2 with TRBJ2-7, with TRBD2 matching over 7 bases. J gave up 5 bases and V 4 bases, and 14 bases lay outside the gene matches. Germline CDR1 reads SNHLY; CDR2 reads FYNNEI. The CDR3 is 16 residues long. The CDR3: CASSGRGGRVGNEQYF. The CDR3 region has the DNA TGTGCCAGCAGTGGAAGGGGCGGGAGAGTCGGAAACGAGCAGTACTTC.

Only a few counts were recorded for this clone. The gene calls are TRBV12-5 and TRBJ2-1; the D is unclear. This CDR3 is 17 amino acids long. Trimming left V 3 bases short and J 0 bases short, with 15 bases between. Germline V gene sequence: CDR1 LGHNT, CDR2 FRNRAP. For the CDR3, the DNA is TGTGCTAGTGGTTTTCCCCATCGTCTAGTCTCCTACAATGAGCAGTTCTTC. It encodes CASGFPHRLVSYNEQFF.

The gene calls are TRBV28 and TRBJ1-3; D is perhaps TRBD1 (5 bases). CDR3 length: 15 residues. The V end lost 1 base, the J end lost 7 bases, and 14 bases lay between the germline ends. Germline V gene data show CDR1 as MDHEN and CDR2 as SYDVKM. CDR3 sequence (DNA): TGTGCCAGCAGTTTATTGGGCCAGGGAAGCAACACCATATATTTT. Protein: CASSLLGQGSNTIYF.

The J gene is TRBJ1-1, the V gene TRBV15; D possibly corresponds to TRBD1 (5 bases). Germline lookup yields CDR1 LNHNV and CDR2 YYDKDF (reference sequence). CDR3 length: 15 residues. The V end was cut by 0 bases, the J end by 4 bases, with 12 bases between. The CDR3 region has the DNA TGTGCCACCAGCAGAGATTATGGGGGGGTCACTGAAGCTTTCTTT. Translating gives CATSRDYGGVTEAFF.

The rearrangement joins TRBV12-3 or TRBV12-4 to TRBJ1-6, with D possibly TRBD1 on 5 matching bases. V lost 5 bases to trimming and J lost 8 bases, with 10 bases between them. The CDR3 is 13 residues long. The CDR3 DNA sequence: TGTGCCAGCAGTCCCGGGGGTTATTCACCCCTCCACTTT. Translated, it gives CASSPGGYSPLHF.